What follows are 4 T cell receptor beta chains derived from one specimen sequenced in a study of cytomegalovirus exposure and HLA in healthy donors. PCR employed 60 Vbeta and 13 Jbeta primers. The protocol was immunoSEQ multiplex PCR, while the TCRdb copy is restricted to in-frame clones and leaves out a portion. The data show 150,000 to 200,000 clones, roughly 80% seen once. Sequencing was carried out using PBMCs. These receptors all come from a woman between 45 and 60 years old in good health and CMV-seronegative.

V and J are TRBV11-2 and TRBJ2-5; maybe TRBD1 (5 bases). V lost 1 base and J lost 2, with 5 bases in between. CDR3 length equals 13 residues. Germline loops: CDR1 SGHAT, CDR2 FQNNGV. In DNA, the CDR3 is TGTGCCAGCAGCTTAGGACAGCAAGAGACCCAGTACTTC. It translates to CASSLGQQETQYF.

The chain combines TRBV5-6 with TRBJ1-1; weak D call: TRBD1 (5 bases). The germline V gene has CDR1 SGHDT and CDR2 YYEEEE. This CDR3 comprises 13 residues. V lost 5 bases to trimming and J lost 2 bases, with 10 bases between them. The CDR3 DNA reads TGTGCCAGCAGTTGGGGCCCCAACACTGAAGCTTTCTTT. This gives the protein CASSWGPNTEAFF.

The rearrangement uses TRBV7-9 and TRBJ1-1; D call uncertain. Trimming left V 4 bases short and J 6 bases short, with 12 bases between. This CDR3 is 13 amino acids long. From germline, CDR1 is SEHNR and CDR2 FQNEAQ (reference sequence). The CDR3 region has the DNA TGTGCCAGCAGCTCCGGGGAAGGATCTGAAGCTTTCTTT. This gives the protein CASSSGEGSEAFF.

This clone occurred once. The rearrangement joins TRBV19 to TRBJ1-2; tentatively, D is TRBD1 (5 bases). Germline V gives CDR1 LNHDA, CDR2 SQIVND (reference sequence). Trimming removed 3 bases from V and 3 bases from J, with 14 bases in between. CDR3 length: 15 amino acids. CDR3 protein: CASSITRQGHYGYTF. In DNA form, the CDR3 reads TGTGCCAGTAGTATTACCCGGCAGGGTCACTATGGCTACACCTTC.